Listed here are 9 T cell receptor beta chains from one sample, sequenced in a study of blood T cell repertoires in COVID-19. The data were produced by immunoSEQ multiplex PCR, yet TCRdb's version contains in-frame clones alone and is incomplete. This sample has 200,000 to 250,000 clones, with approximately 81% found just once. Sequenced material: peripheral blood. These receptors were obtained from a woman older than 75 with acute or convalescent COVID-19.

The chain employs TRBV5-6 and TRBJ1-1, with D unclear. The V gene's germline CDR1 is SGHDT and CDR2 YYEEEE. The CDR3 sequence is 13 residues long. V shed 0 bases and J shed 1 base, with 4 bases lying between them. CDR3 nucleotides: TGTGCCAGCAGCTTGGGAGCGAACACTGAAGCTTTCTTT. It codes for CASSLGANTEAFF.

The genes are TRBV19 and TRBJ1-6; D gene uncertain. Per the germline V gene, CDR1 is LNHDA and CDR2 is SQIVND (reference sequence). Trimming removed 3 bases at V and 7 bases at J, with 10 bases between. The CDR3 is 14 residues long. This CDR3 is CASSMGRMNSPLHF. The CDR3 bases are TGTGCCAGTAGTATGGGCAGGATGAATTCACCCCTCCACTTT.

The gene calls are TRBV6-4 and TRBJ2-3; TRBD2 matches 12 bases. V shed 6 bases, J shed 2 bases, and the junction held 3 bases outside the gene matches. CDR1 MRHNA and CDR2 SNTAGT come from the germline V gene. CDR3 size: 15 residues. The CDR3 coding sequence is TGTGCCAGCAGCACTAGCGGGGGGCCCACAGATACGCAGTATTTT. Translating gives CASSTSGGPTDTQYF.

This clone was counted between two and nine times. This chain joins TRBV13 and TRBJ1-3; perhaps TRBD1 as D (5 bases). The germline V gene encodes CDR1 PRHDT and CDR2 FYEKMQ (reference sequence). CDR3 size: 15 residues. V lost 3 bases, J lost 5 bases, and 14 bases lay in between. The DNA of the CDR3 is TGTGCCAGCAGCTTCCAGACAGTAACTCGAAACACCATATATTTT. Its translation: CASSFQTVTRNTIYF.

The CDR3 coding sequence is TGTGCCAGCAGCCAATTACAGGGAAACTATGGCTACACCTTC. Translated, it gives CASSQLQGNYGYTF. The V gene is TRBV4-2, the J gene TRBJ1-2; TRBD1 is a possible D gene (6 bases). This CDR3 has 14 amino acids. Germline loops: CDR1 LGHNA, CDR2 YNFKEQ. V was pared by 2 bases and J by 2 bases, with 9 bases between.

This chain uses TRBV6-4 with TRBJ2-1; possible D gene TRBD2, 5 bases. The germline V and J ends were trimmed by 3 bases and 2 bases, with 14 bases remaining between them. This CDR3 is built from 16 residues. Per germline, CDR1 MRHNA and CDR2 SNTAGT. This CDR3 reads CASSDMAGVAYNEQFF. In DNA form, the CDR3 reads TGTGCCAGCAGTGATATGGCGGGTGTAGCCTACAATGAGCAGTTCTTC.

CDR3 nucleotide sequence: TGTGCCTGGAGTCGGGGGAACTACGAGCAGTACTTC. It yields the protein CAWSRGNYEQYF. The chain employs TRBV30 and TRBJ2-7; D may be TRBD2 (6 bases). In germline, CDR1 is GTSNPN, CDR2 SVGIG (reference sequence). The CDR3 is 12 residues long. The germline V and J ends were trimmed by 2 bases and 3 bases, with 8 bases remaining between them.

This sequence joins TRBV19 and TRBJ2-3; 8 nucleotides match TRBD2. Germline V CDR1 and CDR2: LNHDA, SQIVND (reference sequence). V shed 2 bases and J 3 bases; nucleotides not matched to a gene: 4. This CDR3 has 15 residues. This CDR3 is CASSILSGATDTQYF. The CDR3 coding sequence is TGTGCCAGTAGTATACTTAGCGGGGCTACAGATACGCAGTATTTT.

This clone is a singleton in its sample. Other DNA sequences within the sample encode an identical CDR3. The genes are TRBV19 and TRBJ1-1; D possibly corresponds to TRBD1 (6 bases). This CDR3 has 13 residues. The V end was cut by 4 bases, the J end by 3 bases, with 9 bases between. Germline CDR1 is LNHDA and CDR2 is SQIVND (reference sequence). The CDR3 is CASSTTGDTEAFF. In nucleotides, the CDR3 is TGTGCCAGTAGTACGACAGGAGACACTGAAGCTTTCTTT.